The 30 T cell receptor beta chains below all came from one sample that was sequenced in a study of T cells in Graves' hyperthyroidism and ophthalmopathy. Authors of the study amplified TCR beta CDR3 regions from RNA transcripts. Carried out on the TCR CDR3, a first-round RT-PCR used the HTBI primer set. Using its own MiXCR run on the multiplex PCR reads, TCRdb lists one record per CDR3 protein. The sample lists approximately 590,000 distinct CDR3 sequences, 46% occurring once. The sample taken for sequencing was peripheral blood or thyroid tissue (not recorded which). All receptors derive from a woman aged 18-30 years with Graves' hyperthyroidism.

The chain combines TRBV7-9 with TRBJ2-5, with 7 bases identical to TRBD2. The CDR3 is 13 amino acids. J gave up 3 bases and V 6 bases, and 4 bases lay outside the gene matches. The germline CDR1 and CDR2 sequences are SEHNR and FQNEAQ (reference sequence). CDR3 in DNA: TGTGCCAGCAGTTACGCGGGAGAAGAGACCCAGTACTTC. It is translated as CASSYAGEETQYF.

This clonotype was seen ten or more times. The junction departs from the called germline gene at one end, perhaps through a read error. The V call is TRBV10-3, the J call TRBJ1-5, with D maybe TRBD1 (6 bases). In germline, CDR1 is ENHRY, CDR2 SYGVKD. CDR3 length: 16 residues. The chain's CDR3 is CASSEWGRLSNQPQHF. The DNA for the CDR3 is TGTGCCAGCAGTGAATGGGGGCGGTTGAGCAATCAGCCCCAGCATTTT.

About this clonotype itself: This could be a read error, since a much larger clone is one nucleotide away. V usage is TRBV7-3 and J usage is TRBJ1-2, with 7 nucleotides matching TRBD1. Germline V gives CDR1 SGHTA, CDR2 FQGTGA. Trimming at V came to 5 bases and at J to 3 bases, leaving 6 bases not matched to a gene. CDR3 length: 14 amino acids. CDR3 sequence reads: CASSQGGGDYGYTF. The CDR3 nucleotides read TGTGCCAGCAGCCAGGGAGGGGGCGACTATGGCTACACCTTC.

CDR3 coding DNA: TGTGCCAGCAGCCCTACTGGACGGAGCTATAATTCACCCCTCCACTTT. Translated, it gives CASSPTGRSYNSPLHF. The chain joins TRBV12-3 or TRBV12-4 to TRBJ1-6; D is uncertain. CDR3 length equals 16 residues. V was pared by 6 bases and J by 3 bases, with 15 bases between.

The chain has TRBV10-3 and TRBJ1-6, with 9 bases identical to TRBD1. Germline trimming cut 6 bases from V and 9 bases from J; bases unmatched to any gene: 12. The CDR3 is 16 amino acids. Germline CDR1 reads ENHRY; CDR2 reads SYGVKD. As DNA, the CDR3 is TGTGCCATCAGGCCAAGGGAGGACAGGGGATCTTCACCCCTCCACTTT. Residues: CAIRPREDRGSSPLHF.

The chain uses TRBV4-1 and TRBJ2-7; maybe TRBD1 (7 bases). CDR3 length: 16 amino acids. CDR1 is MGHRA, CDR2 YSYEKL, per germline. Between the trimmed V and J ends, which lost 4 bases and 0 bases, there was a span of 16 bases. In DNA, the CDR3 is TGCGCCAGCAGCCTGATAGGCGGGACAGTCTCCTACGAGCAGTACTTC. Translation gives CASSLIGGTVSYEQYF.

This clonotype has a handful of counts. The chain has TRBV25-1 and TRBJ1-3, with D hard to call. The CDR3 length is 15 residues. Trimming removed 5 bases from V and 0 bases from J, with 11 bases in between. Germline CDR1 is MGHDK and CDR2 is SYGVNS. The CDR3 nucleotides are TGTGCCAGCAGTTCGGGCAGTCTCTCTGGAAACACCATATATTTT. Translation gives CASSSGSLSGNTIYF.

This clonotype was recorded many times. The V and J genes are TRBV7-2 and TRBJ1-6, with D unresolved. The CDR3 consists of 12 residues. Germline V lookup: CDR1 SGHTA, CDR2 FQGNSA. Trimming pared 2 bases from V and 9 bases from J, leaving 5 bases between. Here the CDR3 DNA reads TGTGCCAGCAGCTTAAGCGGTTCACCCCTCCACTTT. Its translation is CASSLSGSPLHF.

The rearrangement links TRBV6-5 to TRBJ2-7; D perhaps matches TRBD1 (6 bases). CDR3 length: 14 residues. CDR1 and CDR2 (germline): MNHEY, SVGAGI. Trimming pared 2 bases from V and 3 bases from J, leaving 11 bases between. The CDR3 protein is CASSYRQGFYEQYF. The CDR3 DNA reads as TGTGCCAGCAGTTACCGCCAGGGGTTCTACGAGCAGTACTTC.

This clonotype was observed once. V is TRBV7-2 and J is TRBJ1-2; D remains unclear. Germline CDR1 and CDR2: SGHTA and FQGNSA. Trimming pared 4 bases from V and 9 bases from J, leaving 15 bases between. The CDR3 has 13 amino acids. In DNA, the CDR3 is TGTGCCAGCAGCTATGCCCGTCCTGATAGCTACACCTTC. Translating it yields CASSYARPDSYTF.

The chain has TRBV5-1 and TRBJ2-7, with D hard to call. CDR1 is SGHRS and CDR2 is YFSETQ in the germline V gene. Trimming cost V 6 bases and J 2 bases, with 3 bases left between them. There are 10 residues in the CDR3. The CDR3 loop reads CASTTYEQYF. The DNA of the CDR3 is TGCGCCAGCACCACCTACGAGCAGTACTTC.

The chain links TRBV25-1 to TRBJ1-2; D unresolved. Per the germline V gene, CDR1 is MGHDK and CDR2 is SYGVNS. CDR3 length: 13 residues. The germline V and J ends were trimmed by 5 bases and 2 bases, with 9 bases remaining between them. CDR3 sequence (DNA): TGTGCCAGCAGTACCTCAGAGAACTATGGCTACACCTTC. As protein: CASSTSENYGYTF.

This clonotype came up a few times. The chain couples TRBV5-4 to TRBJ2-2; the D gene is possibly TRBD1 (6 bases). The germline V gene has CDR1 SGHNT and CDR2 YYREEE (reference sequence). The CDR3 is 15 amino acids. V dropped 4 bases and J dropped 8 bases, with 18 bases sitting between them. CDR3 loop: CASSPTQGRSGELFF. Here the CDR3 DNA reads TGTGCCAGCAGCCCAACACAGGGAAGATCGGGGGAGCTGTTTTTT. Full variable domain (missing parts from reference TRBV5-4 and TRBJ2-2): ETGVTQSPTHLIKTRGQQVTLRCSSQSGHNTVSWYQQALGQGPQFIFQYYREEENGRGNFPPRFSGLQFPNYSSELNVNALELDDSALYLCASSPTQGRSGELFFGEGSRLTVL.

With respect to this clonotype: At one end the junction does not follow the germline gene, possibly because of a read error. J is TRBJ2-5 and V is TRBV12-3 or TRBV12-4; D gene ambiguous. The CDR3 sequence is 11 residues long. In DNA form, the CDR3 reads TGTGCCAGCAGCTTTGAAGAGACCGAGTACTTC. It yields the protein CASSFEETEYF.

This clonotype was counted only a few times. The chain couples TRBV24-1 to TRBJ2-3; no clear D. Trimming left V 3 bases short and J 1 base short, with 1 base between. The germline CDR1 and CDR2 sequences are KGHDR and SFDVKD. The CDR3 totals 12 residues. The DNA of the CDR3 is TGTGCCACCAGTGATGGCACAGATACGCAGTATTTT. Protein: CATSDGTDTQYF.

The J gene is TRBJ2-5, the V gene TRBV7-9; D tentatively reads TRBD1 or TRBD2 (6 bases each). CDR1 and CDR2 from the germline V gene are SEHNR and FQNEAQ (reference sequence). The CDR3 has 16 residues. Deletions cut 6 bases from V and 5 bases from J, with 22 bases between. The CDR3 protein is CASSSNTGLGGETQYF. The DNA for the CDR3 is TGTGCCAGCAGTTCAAACACAGGGCTAGGGGGGGAGACCCAGTACTTC.

The genes are TRBV2 and TRBJ1-5; possibly TRBD1 for D (5 bases). Germline assignment: CDR1 SNHLY and CDR2 FYNNEI. Trimming took 7 bases from V and 14 from J, leaving 21 bases between them. This CDR3 is 13 amino acids long. The CDR3 sequence is CASNSGLATYEHF. In DNA form, the CDR3 reads TGTGCCAGCAATTCGGGACTAGCGACCTACGAGCATTTT.

This clonotype was seen many times. V usage is TRBV29-1 and J usage is TRBJ2-7; TRBD2 matches at 13 bases. In germline, CDR1 is SQVTM, CDR2 ANQGSEA. This CDR3 contains 14 residues. Unmatched junction bases numbered 6, after V lost 5 bases and J lost 5 bases. The CDR3 spells CSVQRTSGSDEQYF. The CDR3, as DNA: TGCAGCGTTCAGCGGACTAGCGGGAGCGACGAGCAGTACTTC.

The chain joins TRBV10-3 to TRBJ1-4; tentative D call: TRBD1 (5 bases). There are 13 residues in the CDR3. Trimming pared 10 bases from V and 7 bases from J, leaving 16 bases between. Germline V gene sequence: CDR1 ENHRY, CDR2 SYGVKD. Written as DNA, the CDR3 is TGTGCCAGGCCAGGGTGGATGGGTGAAAAACTGTTTTTT. Translated, it gives CARPGWMGEKLFF.

Ten or more counts support this clonotype. This chain joins TRBV7-9 and TRBJ1-4; 8 positions match TRBD1. The CDR3 consists of 14 residues. The V gene end was trimmed by 3 bases and the J gene end by 7 bases; junction bases not matched to a gene: 4. Germline V gene sequence: CDR1 SEHNR, CDR2 FQNEAQ (reference sequence). The CDR3 region is CASSFGQGFEKLFF. The CDR3 DNA follows: TGTGCCAGCAGCTTCGGACAGGGCTTTGAAAAACTGTTTTTT.

This clonotype occurred a few times. This sequence joins TRBV6-6 and TRBJ1-5, with 8 bases fitting TRBD1. Germline V gives CDR1 MNHNY, CDR2 SVGAGI (reference sequence). J was trimmed by 6 bases and V by 8 bases; bases with no gene match: 6. The length of the CDR3 is 13 residues. The CDR3 nucleotides are TGTGCCAGCGCGACAGGGGAATTTCAGCCCCAGCATTTT. Protein product: CASATGEFQPQHF.

This clonotype showed up many times. The J gene is TRBJ1-1, the V gene TRBV15; no reliable D call. Looked up from germline, CDR1 is LNHNV and CDR2 is YYDKDF (reference sequence). Trimming cost V 5 bases and J 5 bases, with 12 bases left between them. The CDR3 contains 13 residues. CDR3 nucleotide sequence: TGTGCCACCAGCCCCCAATCAAGGACTGAAGCTTTCTTT. Amino acid sequence: CATSPQSRTEAFF.

This clonotype has a handful of counts. The V gene is TRBV4-3, the J gene TRBJ2-7; D is unclear. Germline-derived CDR1 and CDR2 are LGHNA and YSLEER. The CDR3 consists of 12 residues. V lost 0 bases and J lost 9, with 9 bases in between. This chain's CDR3 is CASSQDWGRQYF. The CDR3 bases are TGCGCCAGCAGCCAAGATTGGGGAAGGCAGTACTTC.

DNA for the CDR3: TGTGCCATCACCCCGGGACACAATGGCTACACCTTC. Translation: CAITPGHNGYTF. The chain carries TRBV10-3 and TRBJ1-2, with a weak D call TRBD1 (6 bases). Trimming cost V 7 bases and J 6 bases, with 12 bases left between them. The CDR3 covers 12 residues. In germline, CDR1 is ENHRY, CDR2 SYGVKD.

This clonotype was found many times. The germline gene is not matched at one end of the junction; a read error may be the cause. The J gene is TRBJ2-7, the V gene TRBV7-2; 9 bases map to TRBD2. Germline V lookup: CDR1 SGHTA, CDR2 FQGNSA. The CDR3 is made up of 15 amino acids. The CDR3 region has the DNA TGTGCTAGCAGCTTAGGGCTAGCGGGGTCCTACGAGCAGTACTTC. Translating gives CASSLGLAGSYEQYF. Full variable domain (outside the CDR3, taken from reference TRBV7-2 and TRBJ2-7): GAGVSQSPSNKVTEKGKDVELRCDPISGHTALYWYRQSLGQGLEFLIYFQGNSAPDKSGLPSDRFSAERTGGSVSTLTIQRTQQEDSAVYLCASSLGLAGSYEQYFGPGTRLTVT.

There are a few counts of this clonotype. The chain is built from TRBV20-1 and TRBJ2-7; D ambiguous. The CDR3 runs to 14 residues. The germline gives CDR1 DFQATT, CDR2 SNEGSKA (reference sequence). The ends were cut back, 0 bases at V and 0 bases at J, with 9 bases in the middle. The CDR3 protein is CSARDPTSSYEQYF. The CDR3 nucleotides are TGCAGTGCTAGAGATCCAACAAGCTCCTACGAGCAGTACTTC.

This rearrangement joins TRBV19 to TRBJ1-5; tentatively, D is TRBD1 (5 bases). Germline lookup yields CDR1 LNHDA and CDR2 SQIVND (reference sequence). This CDR3 contains 17 residues. The V gene lost 7 bases and the J gene lost 6 bases, with 25 bases spanning the gap. The CDR3 DNA follows: TGTGCCAGTAATTCTCGGGGCTGGCCGTTGGCAGGTCAGCCCCAGCATTTT. The encoded protein is CASNSRGWPLAGQPQHF. Variable domain in full (rest from reference TRBV19 and TRBJ1-5): DGGITQSPKYLFRKEGQNVTLSCEQNLNHDAMYWYRQDPGQGLRLIYYSQIVNDFQKGDIAEGYSVSREKKESFPLTVTSAQKNPTAFYLCASNSRGWPLAGQPQHFGDGTRLSIL.

This clonotype was observed at least ten times. V gene TRBV5-1 combines with J gene TRBJ2-7; D might be TRBD1 (5 bases). Germline V lookup: CDR1 SGHRS, CDR2 YFSETQ. V was clipped by 3 bases and J by 6 bases, with 10 bases between them. The CDR3 spans 12 residues. CDR3 loop: CASSYRIGEQYF. The CDR3 coding sequence is TGCGCCAGCAGCTACAGGATCGGCGAGCAGTACTTC.

The V and J genes are TRBV20-1 and TRBJ2-7; 12 bases match TRBD2. V lost 3 bases to trimming and J lost 5 bases; unmatched junction nucleotides: 5. Germline lookup yields CDR1 DFQATT and CDR2 SNEGSKA (reference sequence). CDR3 size: 14 residues. CDR3 residues: CSASSSGRADEQYF. CDR3 bases: TGCAGTGCTAGTTCTAGCGGGAGGGCGGACGAGCAGTACTTC.

Remarks on this clonotype: The CDR3 carries no conserved terminal phenylalanine or tryptophan, so it likely arises from a read error. Because the CDR3's place on the DNA is in doubt, the DNA is left out and the CDR3 is given as listed by TCRdb. V usage is TRBV24-1 and J usage is TRBJ2-5; the table's D gene call, TRBD1, was not cross checked with the DNA. Germline V gene sequence: CDR1 KGHDR, CDR2 SFDVKD. The CDR3 extends over 16 residues, inclusive of both ends. CDR3 loop: CATSDRQGGYGYTFGS.